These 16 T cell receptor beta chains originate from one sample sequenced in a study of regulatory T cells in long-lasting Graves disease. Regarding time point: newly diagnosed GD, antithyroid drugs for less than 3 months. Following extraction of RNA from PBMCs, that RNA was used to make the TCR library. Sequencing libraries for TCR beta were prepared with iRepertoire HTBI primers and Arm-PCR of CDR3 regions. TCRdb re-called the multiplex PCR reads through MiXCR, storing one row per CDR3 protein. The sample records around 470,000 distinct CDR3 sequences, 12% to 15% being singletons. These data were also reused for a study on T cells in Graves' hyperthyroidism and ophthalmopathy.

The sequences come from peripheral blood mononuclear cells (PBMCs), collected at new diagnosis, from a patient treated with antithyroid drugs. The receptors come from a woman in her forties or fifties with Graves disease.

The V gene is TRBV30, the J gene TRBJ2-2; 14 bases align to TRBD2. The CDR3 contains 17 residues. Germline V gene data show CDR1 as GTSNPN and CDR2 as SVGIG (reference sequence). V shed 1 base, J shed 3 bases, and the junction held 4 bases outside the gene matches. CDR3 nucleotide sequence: TGTGCCTGGAGTGAGGGACTAGCGGGAGCGGACACCGGGGAGCTGTTTTTT. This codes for CAWSEGLAGADTGELFF. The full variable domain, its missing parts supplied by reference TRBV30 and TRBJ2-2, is SQTIHQWPATLVQPVGSPLSLECTVEGTSNPNLYWYRQAAGRGLQLLFYSVGIGQISSEVPQNLSASRPQDRQFILSSKKLLLSDSGFYLCAWSEGLAGADTGELFFGEGSRLTVL.

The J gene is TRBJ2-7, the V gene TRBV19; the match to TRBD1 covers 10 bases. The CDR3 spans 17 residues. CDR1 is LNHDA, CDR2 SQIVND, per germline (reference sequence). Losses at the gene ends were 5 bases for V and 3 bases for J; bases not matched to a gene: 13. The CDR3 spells CASSSGTGAEKYYEQYF. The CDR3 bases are TGTGCCAGTAGTTCCGGGACAGGGGCGGAAAAATACTACGAGCAGTACTTC.

This CDR3 is CASSQSAPVATNTGELFF. CDR3 coding DNA: TGCGCCAGCAGCCAAAGTGCTCCGGTAGCGACGAACACCGGGGAGCTGTTTTTT. The genes are TRBV4-1 and TRBJ2-2; weak D call: TRBD2 (5 bases). V was cut by 2 bases and J by 0 bases, with 16 bases left in between. Germline CDR1 MGHRA, CDR2 YSYEKL. The length of the CDR3 is 18 residues.

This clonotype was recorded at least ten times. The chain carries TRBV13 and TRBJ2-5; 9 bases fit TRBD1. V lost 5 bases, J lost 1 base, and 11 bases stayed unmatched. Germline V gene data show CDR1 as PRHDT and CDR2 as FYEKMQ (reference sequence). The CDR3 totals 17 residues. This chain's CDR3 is CASSHPSGQGSQETQYF. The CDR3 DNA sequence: TGTGCCAGCAGCCACCCCTCGGGACAGGGTTCCCAAGAGACCCAGTACTTC.

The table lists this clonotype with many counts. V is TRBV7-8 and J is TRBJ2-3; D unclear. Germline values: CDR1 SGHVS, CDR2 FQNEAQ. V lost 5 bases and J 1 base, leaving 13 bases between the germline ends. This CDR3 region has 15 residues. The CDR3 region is CASSPTGIGTDTQYF. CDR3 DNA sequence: TGTGCCAGCAGCCCGACTGGAATTGGCACAGATACGCAGTATTTT.

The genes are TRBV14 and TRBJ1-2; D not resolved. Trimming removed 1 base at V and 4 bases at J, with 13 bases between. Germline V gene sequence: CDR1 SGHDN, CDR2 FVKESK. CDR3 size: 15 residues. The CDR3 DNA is TGTGCCAGCAGCCAAGCCGCACAGAGGTCCTATGGCTACACCTTC. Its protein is CASSQAAQRSYGYTF.

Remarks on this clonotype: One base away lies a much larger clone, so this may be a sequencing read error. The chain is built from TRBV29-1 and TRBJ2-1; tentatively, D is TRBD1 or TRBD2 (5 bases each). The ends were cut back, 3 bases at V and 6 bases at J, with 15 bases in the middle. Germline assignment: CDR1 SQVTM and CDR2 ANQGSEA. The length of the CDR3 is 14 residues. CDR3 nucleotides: TGCAGCGTTGATCGAAACAGGACTCCCAATGAGCAGTTCTTC. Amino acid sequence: CSVDRNRTPNEQFF.

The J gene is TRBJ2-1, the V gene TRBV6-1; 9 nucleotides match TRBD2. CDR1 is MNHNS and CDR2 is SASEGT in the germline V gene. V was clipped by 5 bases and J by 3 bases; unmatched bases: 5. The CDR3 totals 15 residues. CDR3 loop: CASSTGTSYYNEQFF. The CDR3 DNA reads TGTGCCAGCAGTACAGGGACTAGCTACTACAATGAGCAGTTCTTC.

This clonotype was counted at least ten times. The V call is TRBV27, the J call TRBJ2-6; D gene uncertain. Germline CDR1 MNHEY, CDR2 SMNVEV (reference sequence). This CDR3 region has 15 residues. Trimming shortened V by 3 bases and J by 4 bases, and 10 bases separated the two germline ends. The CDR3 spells CASSFGFTGANVLTF. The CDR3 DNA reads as TGTGCCAGCAGTTTTGGTTTCACAGGGGCCAACGTCCTGACTTTC.

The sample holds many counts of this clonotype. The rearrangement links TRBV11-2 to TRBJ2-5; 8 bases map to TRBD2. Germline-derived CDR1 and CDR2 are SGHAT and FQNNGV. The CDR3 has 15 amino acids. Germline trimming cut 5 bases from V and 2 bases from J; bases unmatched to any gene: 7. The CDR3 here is CASSIGLAAQETQYF. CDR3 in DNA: TGTGCCAGCAGCATAGGACTAGCTGCTCAAGAGACCCAGTACTTC.

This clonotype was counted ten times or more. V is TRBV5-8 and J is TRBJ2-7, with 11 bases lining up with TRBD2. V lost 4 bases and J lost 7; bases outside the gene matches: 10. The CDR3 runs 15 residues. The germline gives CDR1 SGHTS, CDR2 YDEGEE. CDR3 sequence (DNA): TGTGCCAGCAGCCGTCGACTAGCGGGAACGGGTGAGCAGTACTTC. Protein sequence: CASSRRLAGTGEQYF. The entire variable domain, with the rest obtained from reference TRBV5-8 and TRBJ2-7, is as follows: EAGVTQSPTHLIKTRGQQATLRCSPISGHTSVYWYQQALGLGLQFLLWYDEGEERNRGNFPPRFSGRQFPNYSSELNVNALELEDSALYLCASSRRLAGTGEQYFGPGTRLTVT.

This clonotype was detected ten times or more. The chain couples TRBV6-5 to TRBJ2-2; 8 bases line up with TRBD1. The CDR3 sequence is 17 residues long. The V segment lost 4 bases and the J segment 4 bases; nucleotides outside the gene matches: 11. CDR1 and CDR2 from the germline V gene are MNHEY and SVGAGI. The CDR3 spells CASSSPGQDIPTGELFF. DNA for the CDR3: TGTGCCAGCAGTTCCCCGGGACAGGATATACCCACCGGGGAGCTGTTTTTT.

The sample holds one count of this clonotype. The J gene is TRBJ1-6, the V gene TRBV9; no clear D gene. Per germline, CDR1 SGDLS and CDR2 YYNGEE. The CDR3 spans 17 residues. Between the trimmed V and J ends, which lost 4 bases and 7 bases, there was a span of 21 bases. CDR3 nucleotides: TGTGCCAGCAGCCCAGACCCTGGGTCAGATTTGAATTCACCCCTCCACTTT. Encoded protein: CASSPDPGSDLNSPLHF.

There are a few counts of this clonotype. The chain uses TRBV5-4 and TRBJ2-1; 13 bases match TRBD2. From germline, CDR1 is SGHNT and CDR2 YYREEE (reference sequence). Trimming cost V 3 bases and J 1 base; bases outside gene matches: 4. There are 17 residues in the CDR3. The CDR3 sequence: CASSYGLAGASYNEQFF. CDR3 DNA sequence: TGTGCCAGCAGCTACGGACTAGCGGGAGCATCCTACAATGAGCAGTTCTTC.

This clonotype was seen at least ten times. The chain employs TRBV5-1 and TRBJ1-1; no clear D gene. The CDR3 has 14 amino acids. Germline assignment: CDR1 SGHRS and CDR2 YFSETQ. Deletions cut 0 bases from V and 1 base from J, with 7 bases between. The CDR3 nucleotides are TGCGCCAGCAGCTTGGATGCCGGGAACACTGAAGCTTTCTTT. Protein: CASSLDAGNTEAFF.

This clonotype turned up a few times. In nucleotides, the CDR3 is TGCAGTGCTAGAATCGGGACTCATGGCTACACCTTC. Translated: CSARIGTHGYTF. The chain employs TRBV20-1 and TRBJ1-2; a weak D match, TRBD1 (5 bases). Germline values: CDR1 DFQATT, CDR2 SNEGSKA (reference sequence). The CDR3 has 12 amino acids. Trimming pared 2 bases from V and 6 bases from J, leaving 10 bases between.